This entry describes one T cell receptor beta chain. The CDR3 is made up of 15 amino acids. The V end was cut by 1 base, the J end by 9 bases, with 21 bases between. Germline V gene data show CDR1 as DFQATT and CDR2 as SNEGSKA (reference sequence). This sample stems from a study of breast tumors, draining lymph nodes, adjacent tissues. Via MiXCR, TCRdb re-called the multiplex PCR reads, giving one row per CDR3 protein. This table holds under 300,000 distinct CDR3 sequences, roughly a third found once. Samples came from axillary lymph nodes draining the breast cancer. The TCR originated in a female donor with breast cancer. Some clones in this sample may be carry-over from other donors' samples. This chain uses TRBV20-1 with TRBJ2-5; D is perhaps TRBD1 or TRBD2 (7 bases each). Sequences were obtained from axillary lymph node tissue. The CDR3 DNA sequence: TGCAGTGCTAGAGCCCCAGGGGGGGGCAATCAGCCCCAGTACTTC. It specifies CSARAPGGGNQPQYF.